This T cell receptor (beta chain) was documented in a study of cytomegalovirus exposure and HLA in healthy donors. Study summary: Unique TCRs numbering around 85 million, obtained from HLA-typed donors, made up an early data release.

Regarding this clone: What it recognizes is unknown.

Amplification used 60 Vbeta primers and 13 Jbeta primers. Data came from immunoSEQ multiplex PCR; TCRdb stores just in-frame clones and leaves some out. The top ten clones hold about 1.5% of a sample with some 180,000 clones, roughly 80% of them seen once. Study results and limitations: The investigators catalogued 160 or so TCR beta chains as cytomegalovirus-associated.

J gave up 6 bases and V 6 bases, and 3 bases lay outside the gene matches. Germline V lookup: CDR1 SGHDN, CDR2 FVKESK. The CDR3 has 13 residues. The receptor's source is a man between 35 and 55 years old in good health and CMV-seronegative. The rearrangement links TRBV14 to TRBJ2-2; 8 bases are shared with TRBD1. The specimen was PBMCs. CDR3 DNA sequence: TGTGCCAGCAGTCGACAGGGGCCCGGGGAGCTGTTTTTT. Amino acids: CASSRQGPGELFF.